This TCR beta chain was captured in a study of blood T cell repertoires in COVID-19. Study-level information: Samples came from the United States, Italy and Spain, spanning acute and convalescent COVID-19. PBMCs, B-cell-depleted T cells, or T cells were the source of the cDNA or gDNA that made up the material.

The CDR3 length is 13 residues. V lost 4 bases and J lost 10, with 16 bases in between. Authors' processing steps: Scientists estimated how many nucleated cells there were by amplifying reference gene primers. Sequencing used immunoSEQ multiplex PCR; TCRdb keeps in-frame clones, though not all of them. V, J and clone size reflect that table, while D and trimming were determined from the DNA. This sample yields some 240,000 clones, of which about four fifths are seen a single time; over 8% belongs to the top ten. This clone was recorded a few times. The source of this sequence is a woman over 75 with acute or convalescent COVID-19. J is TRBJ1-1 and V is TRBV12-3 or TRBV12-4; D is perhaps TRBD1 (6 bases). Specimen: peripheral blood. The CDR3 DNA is TGTGCCAGCAGTTCAGGACAGCGAAGGGTAGCTTTCTTT. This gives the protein CASSSGQRRVAFF.